The next 24 T cell receptor beta chains were all read from a single sample in a study of CD8 T cells in Susac syndrome. With random hexamers, 0.5 to 1 ug RNA was reverse transcribed. TCRdb re-analysed the immunoSEQ multiplex PCR reads in MiXCR, keeping a single row per CDR3 protein. In the table there are approximately 70,000 distinct CDR3 sequences, 96% of which are singletons. The sequenced sample consisted of CD4+ T cells from PBMCs. The receptors derive from a human donor with multiple sclerosis.

V usage is TRBV7-8 and J usage is TRBJ2-3; 9 bases agree with TRBD1. Germline CDR1 SGHVS, CDR2 FQNEAQ. V dropped 2 bases and J dropped 1; count of bases not matched to a gene: 4. This CDR3 has 16 residues. The CDR3 is CASSLITGGGTDTQYF. The DNA of the CDR3 is TGTGCCAGCAGCTTAATCACAGGGGGCGGCACAGATACGCAGTATTTT.

This chain joins TRBV20-1 and TRBJ2-1, with 9 bases lining up with TRBD2. Germline V CDR1 and CDR2: DFQATT, SNEGSKA (reference sequence). The CDR3 has 12 amino acids. Trimming cost V 1 base and J 14 bases; bases outside gene matches: 6. The chain's CDR3 is CSARALAGREFF. The CDR3 DNA reads TGCAGTGCTAGAGCCCTAGCGGGGAGAGAGTTCTTC.

This chain joins TRBV4-3 and TRBJ2-6; no reliable D call. This CDR3 contains 15 residues. Per germline, CDR1 LGHNA and CDR2 YSLEER. Trimming removed 0 bases from V and 2 bases from J, with 5 bases in between. CDR3 region: CASSQEYTGANVLTF. The CDR3 DNA follows: TGCGCCAGCAGCCAAGAGTATACTGGGGCCAACGTCCTGACTTTC.

The chain recombines TRBV5-1 with TRBJ2-1; D is ambiguous. Germline CDR1 SGHRS, CDR2 YFSETQ. V was trimmed by 0 bases and J by 5 bases, leaving 12 bases between them. The CDR3 is 15 amino acids. As DNA, the CDR3 is TGCGCCAGCAGCTTGGTCGTCGGACGAGACAATGAGCAGTTCTTC. Residues: CASSLVVGRDNEQFF.

V gene TRBV11-3 combines with J gene TRBJ2-1, with 12 nucleotides matching TRBD2. Per the germline V gene, CDR1 is SGHNT and CDR2 is YENEEA. Trimming at V came to 5 bases and at J to 4 bases, leaving 6 bases not matched to a gene. The CDR3 runs to 16 residues. The DNA for the CDR3 is TGTGCCAGCAGCCCATCCGGGACTAGCGGGTACAATGAGCAGTTCTTC. It translates to CASSPSGTSGYNEQFF.

The gene calls are TRBV24-1 and TRBJ2-5; 7 bases align to TRBD2. From germline, CDR1 is KGHDR and CDR2 SFDVKD. V lost 12 bases and J lost 2; bases outside the gene matches: 8. This CDR3 comprises 13 residues. CDR3 nucleotides: TGTGCCTTGTCTGGGGGGGTACAAGAGACCCAGTACTTC. This sequence encodes CALSGGVQETQYF.

Concerning this clonotype: The junction does not match germline at one end; this may be a read error. The J gene is TRBJ1-6, the V gene TRBV5-4; 10 positions agree with TRBD1. The CDR3 runs 16 residues. From germline, CDR1 is SGHNT and CDR2 YYREEE (reference sequence). The chain's CDR3 is CASSIDRDRGGSPFHF. The CDR3 nucleotides read TGTGCCAGCAGCATTGACCGGGACAGGGGTGGATCACCCTTCCACTTT. Combining the CDR3 with reference TRBV5-4 and TRBJ1-6 gives the whole variable domain ETGVTQSPTHLIKTRGQQVTLRCSSQSGHNTVSWYQQALGQGPQFIFQYYREEENGRGNFPPRFSGLQFPNYSSELNVNALELDDSALYLCASSIDRDRGGSPFHFGNGTRLTVT.

This chain joins TRBV6-5 and TRBJ2-7, with D possibly being TRBD2 (5 bases). Germline loops: CDR1 MNHEY, CDR2 SVGAGI. The germline V and J ends were trimmed by 10 bases and 0 bases, with 13 bases remaining between them. The CDR3 spans 13 residues. This CDR3 reads CATRETASYEQYF. The CDR3 bases are TGTGCCACCCGGGAAACGGCCTCCTACGAGCAGTACTTC.

This clonotype is a singleton in its sample. V gene TRBV24-1 combines with J gene TRBJ2-5; D remains unclear. Looked up from germline, CDR1 is KGHDR and CDR2 is SFDVKD. The CDR3 sequence is 12 residues long. Trimming took off 2 bases at V and 5 bases at J, with 5 bases between the two ends. The CDR3 bases are TGTGCCACCAGTGATTCTTTGGAGACCCAGTACTTC. It encodes CATSDSLETQYF.

The chain carries TRBV5-4 and TRBJ2-5; D is ambiguous. The CDR3 loop spans 13 amino acids. CDR1 is SGHNT and CDR2 is YYREEE in the germline V gene (reference sequence). With 1 base removed from V and 5 bases from J, the gap between germline ends came to 9 bases. CDR3 sequence: CASSLLQRETQYF. CDR3 bases: TGTGCCAGCAGCTTGTTACAGAGGGAGACCCAGTACTTC.

This clonotype was recorded once. The chain joins TRBV6-5 to TRBJ2-7; 9 bases are shared with TRBD1. This CDR3 has 14 residues. Germline V gives CDR1 MNHEY, CDR2 SVGAGI. The V segment lost 6 bases and the J segment 6 bases; nucleotides outside the gene matches: 9. The DNA of the CDR3 is TGTGCCAGCAGGAGGGACAGGGTCGTGGGCGAGCAGTACTTC. This encodes CASRRDRVVGEQYF.

The J gene is TRBJ2-7, the V gene TRBV12-3 or TRBV12-4; possible D gene TRBD2, 7 bases. Trimming removed 6 bases from V and 1 base from J, with 19 bases in between. The CDR3 is 16 residues long. DNA for the CDR3: TGTGCCAGCAGCTTAAGCCGCCGGGGGGCATCCTACGAGCAGTACTTC. This gives the protein CASSLSRRGASYEQYF.

The CDR3 nucleotides are TGCAGTGCGCGGGAGCAGAACACTGAAGCTTTCTTT. It translates to CSAREQNTEAFF. The gene calls are TRBV20-1 and TRBJ1-1, with D hard to call. There are 12 residues in the CDR3. V dropped 6 bases and J dropped 1 base, with 9 bases sitting between them. Germline V CDR1 and CDR2: DFQATT, SNEGSKA (reference sequence).

The genes are TRBV29-1 and TRBJ2-1; tentative D call: TRBD2 (6 bases). The CDR3 has 14 residues. Trimming removed 5 bases at V and 0 bases at J, with 11 bases between. Per the germline V gene, CDR1 is SQVTM and CDR2 is ANQGSEA. The CDR3: CSVTSGPSYNEQFF. The CDR3 nucleotides read TGCAGCGTTACGAGCGGGCCCTCCTACAATGAGCAGTTCTTC.

This chain connects TRBV11-1 to TRBJ1-6; the match to TRBD1 covers 8 bases. Germline trimming cut 5 bases from V and 7 bases from J; bases unmatched to any gene: 4. The CDR3 is made up of 14 amino acids. CDR1 and CDR2 from the germline V gene are SGHAT and FQDESV (reference sequence). The CDR3 nucleotides read TGTGCCAGCAGCAAGGACAGGGTGAATTCACCCCTCCACTTT. It codes for CASSKDRVNSPLHF.

V usage is TRBV5-6 and J usage is TRBJ2-7; TRBD1 might be the D (6 bases). Germline assignment: CDR1 SGHDT and CDR2 YYEEEE. V was clipped by 4 bases and J by 3 bases, with 11 bases between them. The CDR3 runs to 13 residues. CDR3 nucleotide sequence: TGTGCCAGCAGCCAGGACAGAAACTACGAGCAGTACTTC. It encodes CASSQDRNYEQYF.

DNA of the CDR3: TGCAGTGCTAGAGAGAACACCGGGGAGCTGTTTTTT. Translation gives CSARENTGELFF. This rearrangement joins TRBV20-1 to TRBJ2-2; D is undetermined. With 0 bases removed from V and 1 base from J, the gap between germline ends came to 0 bases. CDR3 size: 12 residues. Germline loops: CDR1 DFQATT, CDR2 SNEGSKA (reference sequence).

The V and J genes are TRBV29-1 and TRBJ2-1; a weak D match, TRBD2 (7 bases). This CDR3 comprises 14 residues. V gave up 8 bases and J gave up 2 bases, with 16 bases separating them. CDR1 is SQVTM and CDR2 is ANQGSEA in the germline V gene. The CDR3 region has the DNA TGCAGCCAAATAAAGGGGGGGGCCTACAATGAGCAGTTCTTC. Translated, it gives CSQIKGGAYNEQFF.

In its sample, this clonotype was seen once. This chain connects TRBV5-1 to TRBJ1-1; D is unresolved. Between the trimmed V and J ends, which lost 4 bases and 3 bases, there was a span of 10 bases. This CDR3 is 13 amino acids long. CDR1 SGHRS and CDR2 YFSETQ come from the germline V gene. The CDR3, as DNA: TGCGCCAGCAGCGCCGGGGTGGACACTGAAGCTTTCTTT. It translates to CASSAGVDTEAFF. Variable domain in full (rest from reference TRBV5-1 and TRBJ1-1): KAGVTQTPRYLIKTRGQQVTLSCSPISGHRSVSWYQQTPGQGLQFLFEYFSETQRNKGNFPGRFSGRQFSNSRSEMNVSTLELGDSALYLCASSAGVDTEAFFGQGTRLTVV.

This clonotype occurred once. The CDR3 ends on some other residue instead of the conserved phenylalanine or tryptophan, so this is likely a read error. The chain uses TRBV12-3 or TRBV12-4 and TRBJ1-1, with 10 bases that match TRBD1. After removal of 4 bases from V and 10 bases from J, the junction contained 0 bases not matched to a gene. The CDR3 has 11 amino acids. CDR3 in DNA: TGTGCCAGCAGTTGGACAGGGGGAGCTTTCCTT. Amino acid sequence: CASSWTGGAFL.

CDR3 in amino acids: CASSLAGSQETQYF. In DNA form, the CDR3 reads TGTGCCAGCAGCTTGGCGGGCAGCCAAGAGACCCAGTACTTC. The gene calls are TRBV5-4 and TRBJ2-5; no firm D call. The CDR3 runs 14 residues. Germline V gene sequence: CDR1 SGHNT, CDR2 YYREEE (reference sequence). Trimming pared 0 bases from V and 1 base from J, leaving 7 bases between.

This clonotype was picked up one time. V is TRBV4-3 and J is TRBJ1-4, with D unresolved. Deletions cut 0 bases from V and 3 bases from J, with 17 bases between. This CDR3 has 18 residues. Per germline, CDR1 LGHNA and CDR2 YSLEER. The CDR3 protein is CASSQDWALFRANEKLFF. The CDR3 DNA sequence: TGCGCCAGCAGCCAAGATTGGGCCCTCTTTAGGGCTAATGAAAAACTGTTTTTT.

This clonotype was counted a single time. The rearrangement links TRBV3-1 to TRBJ2-7; D call uncertain. CDR1 is LGHDT and CDR2 is YNNKEL in the germline V gene (reference sequence). This CDR3 is 13 amino acids long. Trimming stripped 2 bases from V and 5 bases from J, with 10 bases between. CDR3 in amino acids: CASSQNGIDEQYF. The CDR3 nucleotides read TGTGCCAGCAGCCAAAACGGCATCGACGAGCAGTACTTC.

The chain combines TRBV20-1 with TRBJ2-5; 8 nucleotides agree with TRBD2. V shed 3 bases, J shed 4 bases, and the junction held 10 bases outside the gene matches. CDR1 is DFQATT and CDR2 is SNEGSKA in the germline V gene (reference sequence). The CDR3 totals 15 residues. The CDR3: CSASRLRTSLETQYF. The CDR3 DNA is TGCAGTGCTAGTCGTCTTAGGACTAGCTTAGAGACCCAGTACTTC.